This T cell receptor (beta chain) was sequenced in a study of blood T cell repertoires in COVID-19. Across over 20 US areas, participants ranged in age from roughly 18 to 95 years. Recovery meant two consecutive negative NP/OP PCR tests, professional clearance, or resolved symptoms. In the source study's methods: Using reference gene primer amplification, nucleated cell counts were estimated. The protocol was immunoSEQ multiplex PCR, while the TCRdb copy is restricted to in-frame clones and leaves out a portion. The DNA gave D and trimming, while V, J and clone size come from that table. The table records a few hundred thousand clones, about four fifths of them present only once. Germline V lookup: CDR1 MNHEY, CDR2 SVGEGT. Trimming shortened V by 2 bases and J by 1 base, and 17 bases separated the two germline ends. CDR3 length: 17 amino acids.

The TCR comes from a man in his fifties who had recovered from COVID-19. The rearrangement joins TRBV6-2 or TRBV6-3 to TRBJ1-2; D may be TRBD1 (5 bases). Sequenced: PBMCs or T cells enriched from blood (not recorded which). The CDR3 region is CASSYGGAQDYNYGYTF. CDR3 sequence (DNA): TGTGCCAGCAGTTACGGAGGGGCCCAAGACTATAACTATGGCTACACCTTC.